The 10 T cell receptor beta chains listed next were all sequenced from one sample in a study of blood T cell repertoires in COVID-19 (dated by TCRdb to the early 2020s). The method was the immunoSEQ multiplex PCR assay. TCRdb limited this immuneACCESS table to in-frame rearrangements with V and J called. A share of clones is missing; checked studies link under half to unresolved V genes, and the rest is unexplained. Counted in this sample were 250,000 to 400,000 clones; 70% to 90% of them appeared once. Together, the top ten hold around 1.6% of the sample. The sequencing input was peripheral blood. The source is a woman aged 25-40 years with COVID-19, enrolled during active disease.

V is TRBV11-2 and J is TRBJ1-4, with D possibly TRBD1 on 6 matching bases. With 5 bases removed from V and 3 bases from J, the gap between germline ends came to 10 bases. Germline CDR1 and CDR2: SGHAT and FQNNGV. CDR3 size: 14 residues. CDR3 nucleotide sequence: TGTGCCAGCAGCCTCAGGGGTGCTAATGAAAAACTGTTTTTT. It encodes CASSLRGANEKLFF. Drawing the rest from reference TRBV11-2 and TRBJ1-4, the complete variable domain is EAGVAQSPRYKIIEKRQSVAFWCNPISGHATLYWYQQILGQGPKLLIQFQNNGVVDDSQLPKDRFSAERLKGVDSTLKIQPAKLEDSAVYLCASSLRGANEKLFFGSGTQLSVL.

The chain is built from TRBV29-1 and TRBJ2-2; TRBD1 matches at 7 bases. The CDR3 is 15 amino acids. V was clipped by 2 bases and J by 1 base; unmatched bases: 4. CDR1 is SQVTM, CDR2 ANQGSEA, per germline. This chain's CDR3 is CSVENRGKNTGELFF. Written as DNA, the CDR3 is TGCAGCGTTGAAAACAGGGGAAAGAACACCGGGGAGCTGTTTTTT.

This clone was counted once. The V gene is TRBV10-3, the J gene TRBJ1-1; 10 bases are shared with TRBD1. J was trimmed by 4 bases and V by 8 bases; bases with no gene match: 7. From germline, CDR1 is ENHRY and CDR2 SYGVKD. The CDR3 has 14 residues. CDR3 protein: CAIARDRGSTEAFF. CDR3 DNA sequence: TGTGCCATCGCACGGGACAGGGGAAGCACTGAAGCTTTCTTT.

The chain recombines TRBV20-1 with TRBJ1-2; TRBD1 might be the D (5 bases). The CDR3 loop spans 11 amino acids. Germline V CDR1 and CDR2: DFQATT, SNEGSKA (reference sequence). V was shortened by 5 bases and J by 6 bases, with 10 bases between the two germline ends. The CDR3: CSAQQGNGYTF. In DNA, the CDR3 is TGCAGTGCTCAGCAGGGAAATGGCTACACCTTC.

The CDR3 region has the DNA TGTGCCAGTGCCTTTGGGGCTAATGAGCAGTTCTTC. It encodes CASAFGANEQFF. V gene TRBV19 combines with J gene TRBJ2-1; D may be TRBD1 (5 bases). CDR3 length: 12 amino acids. Trimming shortened V by 8 bases and J by 7 bases, and 12 bases separated the two germline ends. Germline loops: CDR1 LNHDA, CDR2 SQIVND (reference sequence). Supplemented by reference TRBV19 and TRBJ2-1, the full variable domain reads DGGITQSPKYLFRKEGQNVTLSCEQNLNHDAMYWYRQDPGQGLRLIYYSQIVNDFQKGDIAEGYSVSREKKESFPLTVTSAQKNPTAFYLCASAFGANEQFFGPGTRLTVL.

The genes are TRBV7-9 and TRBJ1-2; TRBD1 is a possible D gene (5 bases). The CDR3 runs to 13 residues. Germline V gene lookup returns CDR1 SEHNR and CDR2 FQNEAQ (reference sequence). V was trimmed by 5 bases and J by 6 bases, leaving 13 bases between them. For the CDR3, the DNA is TGTGCCAGCAGCCGCACAGGTGTTGATGGCTACACCTTC. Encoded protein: CASSRTGVDGYTF.

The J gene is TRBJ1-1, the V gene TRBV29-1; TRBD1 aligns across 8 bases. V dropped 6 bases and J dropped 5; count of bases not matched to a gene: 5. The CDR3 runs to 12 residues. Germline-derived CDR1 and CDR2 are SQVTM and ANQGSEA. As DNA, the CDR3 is TGCAGCGTCGGGACAGGACCGACTGAAGCTTTCTTT. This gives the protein CSVGTGPTEAFF. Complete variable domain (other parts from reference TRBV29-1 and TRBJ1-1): SAVISQKPSRDICQRGTSLTIQCQVDSQVTMMFWYRQQPGQSLTLIATANQGSEATYESGFVIDKFPISRPNLTFSTLTVSNMSPEDSSIYLCSVGTGPTEAFFGQGTRLTVV.

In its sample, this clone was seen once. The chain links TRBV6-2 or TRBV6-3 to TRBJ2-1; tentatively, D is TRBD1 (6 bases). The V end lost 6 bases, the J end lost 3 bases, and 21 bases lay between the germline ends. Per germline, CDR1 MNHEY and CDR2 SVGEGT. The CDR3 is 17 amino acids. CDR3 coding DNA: TGTGCCAGCAGCCACCTAGGGGGAGCGGTACTCTACAATGAGCAGTTCTTC. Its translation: CASSHLGGAVLYNEQFF.

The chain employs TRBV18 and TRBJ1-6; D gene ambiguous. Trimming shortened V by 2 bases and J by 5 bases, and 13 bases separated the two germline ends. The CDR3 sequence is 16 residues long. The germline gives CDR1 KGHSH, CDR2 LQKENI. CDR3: CASSPTRAGNNSPLHF. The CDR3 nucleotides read TGTGCCAGCTCACCAACTAGGGCGGGAAATAATTCACCCCTCCACTTT.

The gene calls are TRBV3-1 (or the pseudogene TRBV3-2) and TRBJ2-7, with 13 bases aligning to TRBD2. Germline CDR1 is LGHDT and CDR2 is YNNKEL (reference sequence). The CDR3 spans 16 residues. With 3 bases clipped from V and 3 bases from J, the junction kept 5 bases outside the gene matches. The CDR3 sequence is CASSQVLAGGLYEQYF. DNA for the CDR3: TGTGCCAGCAGCCAGGTACTAGCGGGGGGGCTCTACGAGCAGTACTTC.